Shown below are 20 T cell receptor beta chains from a single sample sequenced in a study of T-cell reconstitution after alpha-beta-depleted transplantation in children. The TCRbeta library incorporated unique molecular identifiers. TCRdb fed the PCR reads into MiXCR, producing one record per CDR3 protein. The data show about 440,000 distinct CDR3 sequences, 43% seen once. The source was PBMCs, collected before TCRalphabeta/CD19-depleted stem cell transplant. These receptors originate from a girl aged 2 to 9 with aplastic anemia, due to receive a stem cell transplant.

V gene TRBV29-1 combines with J gene TRBJ2-1; 11 bases are a match to TRBD2. The CDR3 sequence is 14 residues long. Germline assignment: CDR1 SQVTM and CDR2 ANQGSEA. After removal of 5 bases from V and 4 bases from J, the junction contained 4 bases not matched to a gene. The CDR3 DNA sequence: TGCAGCGTTCCGGGACTAGCGGATTACAATGAGCAGTTCTTC. Protein product: CSVPGLADYNEQFF.

V usage is TRBV7-9 and J usage is TRBJ2-7, with D tentatively TRBD1 (5 bases). CDR1 is SEHNR, CDR2 FQNEAQ, per germline (reference sequence). This CDR3 is built from 15 residues. Trimming took 1 base from V and 4 from J, leaving 14 bases between them. CDR3 coding DNA: TGTGCCAGCAGCTTAGGTCGGGTAGGGGATTACGAGCAGTACTTC. It translates to CASSLGRVGDYEQYF.

The chain uses TRBV20-1 and TRBJ2-7; 11 bases fit TRBD2. CDR3 size: 14 residues. J lost 0 bases, V lost 5 bases, and 3 bases had no gene match. Germline lookup yields CDR1 DFQATT and CDR2 SNEGSKA (reference sequence). This CDR3 is CSAPTSGSSYEQYF. CDR3 nucleotides: TGCAGTGCTCCCACTAGCGGGAGCTCCTACGAGCAGTACTTC.

The chain links TRBV15 to TRBJ1-5, with 9 nucleotides matching TRBD1. Germline trimming cut 8 bases from V and 7 bases from J; bases unmatched to any gene: 12. The CDR3 has 15 amino acids. From germline, CDR1 is LNHNV and CDR2 YYDKDF (reference sequence). CDR3 in amino acids: CATRDRDGWEQPQHF. In DNA form, the CDR3 reads TGTGCCACCCGGGACAGGGATGGTTGGGAACAGCCCCAGCATTTT.

The genes are TRBV28 and TRBJ2-1, with 10 bases matching TRBD1. Germline V lookup: CDR1 MDHEN, CDR2 SYDVKM. Trimming took 6 bases from V and 4 from J; bases not matched to a gene: 9. The CDR3 spans 16 residues. CDR3 nucleotide sequence: TGTGCCAGCAGCCGTGGAGACAGGGGGCAGTACAATGAGCAGTTCTTC. Translating gives CASSRGDRGQYNEQFF. Complete variable domain (other parts from reference TRBV28 and TRBJ2-1): DVKVTQSSRYLVKRTGEKVFLECVQDMDHENMFWYRQDPGLGLRLIYFSYDVKMKEKGDIPEGYSVSREKKERFSLILESASTNQTSMYLCASSRGDRGQYNEQFFGPGTRLTVL.

The chain has TRBV7-6 and TRBJ2-3; D is possibly TRBD2 (5 bases). The V gene lost 0 bases and the J gene lost 4 bases, with 14 bases spanning the gap. Germline CDR1 is SGHVS and CDR2 is FNYEAQ. The CDR3 consists of 16 residues. CDR3 residues: CASSLATGRVSDTQYF. Here the CDR3 DNA reads TGTGCCAGCAGCTTAGCGACGGGGAGAGTGTCAGATACGCAGTATTTT.

The chain uses TRBV20-1 and TRBJ1-2; D is unresolved. V was clipped by 6 bases and J by 6 bases, with 5 bases between them. This CDR3 has 9 amino acids. Looked up from germline, CDR1 is DFQATT and CDR2 is SNEGSKA (reference sequence). CDR3 sequence: CSAEHGYTF. For the CDR3, the DNA is TGCAGTGCGGAGCATGGCTACACCTTC.

This clonotype has just a few counts. The J gene is TRBJ2-5, the V gene TRBV29-1; 8 nucleotides agree with TRBD1. Germline assignment: CDR1 SQVTM and CDR2 ANQGSEA. This CDR3 contains 11 residues. The V segment lost 7 bases and the J segment 5 bases; nucleotides outside the gene matches: 3. The CDR3: CSDRGWETQYF. The CDR3 DNA reads TGCAGCGACAGGGGGTGGGAGACCCAGTACTTC.

This clonotype was counted many times. The chain carries TRBV12-3 or TRBV12-4 and TRBJ2-1, with 11 positions matching TRBD2. This CDR3 is built from 13 residues. V lost 5 bases to trimming and J lost 15 bases; unmatched junction nucleotides: 9. For the CDR3, the DNA is TGTGCCAGCAGTCTGGCAACTAGCGGGAGATCGTTCTTC. As protein: CASSLATSGRSFF.

This clonotype was counted at least ten times. The CDR3 nucleotides read TGTGCCAGCAGTTTAGAAAAGACAGGGGGCAATCAGCCCCAGCATTTT. Amino acid sequence: CASSLEKTGGNQPQHF. This chain links TRBV12-3 or TRBV12-4 with TRBJ1-5, with 8 bases aligning to TRBD1. J gave up 2 bases and V 1 base, and 4 bases lay outside the gene matches. This CDR3 region has 16 residues.

This rearrangement joins TRBV19 to TRBJ2-3; TRBD1 matches at 8 bases. V was pared by 5 bases and J by 4 bases, with 8 bases of the junction left unmatched. In germline, CDR1 is LNHDA, CDR2 SQIVND (reference sequence). This CDR3 comprises 15 residues. CDR3 in DNA: TGTGCCAGTAGTCCCCGGACAGGGATGGCAGATACGCAGTATTTT. Encoded protein: CASSPRTGMADTQYF.

J is TRBJ2-7 and V is TRBV20-1; 8 positions agree with TRBD2. The CDR3 has 13 amino acids. With 5 bases clipped from V and 4 bases from J, the junction kept 7 bases outside the gene matches. In germline, CDR1 is DFQATT, CDR2 SNEGSKA (reference sequence). This chain's CDR3 is CSAAPGLAYEQYF. The CDR3 coding sequence is TGCAGTGCTGCCCCAGGACTAGCTTACGAGCAGTACTTC.

This chain joins TRBV12-3 or TRBV12-4 and TRBJ2-7; perhaps TRBD1 as D (5 bases). This CDR3 is built from 13 residues. V was trimmed by 8 bases and J by 1 base, leaving 12 bases between them. The CDR3 spells CASVQAPSYEQYF. The CDR3 nucleotides read TGTGCCAGCGTACAGGCCCCATCCTACGAGCAGTACTTC.

The chain recombines TRBV30 with TRBJ1-6, with unresolved D. Between the trimmed V and J ends, which lost 1 base and 1 base, there was a span of 5 bases. This CDR3 is built from 14 residues. Germline values: CDR1 GTSNPN, CDR2 SVGIG (reference sequence). The CDR3 coding sequence is TGTGCCTGGAGTGGGGGTTCCTATAATTCACCCCTCCACTTT. Translated, it gives CAWSGGSYNSPLHF.

This clonotype was recorded once. This rearrangement joins TRBV11-2 to TRBJ2-3; D possibly corresponds to TRBD2 (6 bases). The CDR3 contains 15 residues. The V end was cut by 1 base, the J end by 5 bases, with 13 bases between. Germline lookup yields CDR1 SGHAT and CDR2 FQNNGV. The CDR3 region has the DNA TGTGCCAGCAGCTTAGGAGCGGGTGATGGAGATACGCAGTATTTT. Its protein is CASSLGAGDGDTQYF.

The chain is built from TRBV7-3 and TRBJ2-1; D unresolved. The germline CDR1 and CDR2 sequences are SGHTA and FQGTGA. The V and J ends lost 3 bases and 5 bases respectively, with 8 bases between them. This CDR3 contains 13 residues. Here the CDR3 reads CASSFNYNNEQFF. The CDR3 region has the DNA TGTGCCAGCAGCTTTAACTACAACAATGAGCAGTTCTTC.

The CDR3 nucleotides are TGTGCCAGCTCACCACTCGAGCGGCAGTTCTACGAGCAGTACTTC. It yields the protein CASSPLERQFYEQYF. The chain has TRBV18 and TRBJ2-7; D is possibly TRBD2 (5 bases). V was cut by 1 base and J by 3 bases, with 13 bases left in between. The CDR3 runs to 15 residues. CDR1 KGHSH and CDR2 LQKENI come from the germline V gene.

This clonotype came up once. The genes are TRBV5-6 and TRBJ2-7, with D perhaps matching TRBD1 or TRBD2 (5 bases each). Germline assignment: CDR1 SGHDT and CDR2 YYEEEE. Trimming shortened V by 0 bases and J by 6 bases, and 22 bases separated the two germline ends. The CDR3 totals 17 residues. In nucleotides, the CDR3 is TGTGCCAGCAGCTTGGGATTGGGCCCGGGACCAGGCCTCGAGCAGTACTTC. Translating it yields CASSLGLGPGPGLEQYF.

The V gene is TRBV27, the J gene TRBJ1-5, with 7 bases aligning to TRBD1. Germline CDR1 and CDR2: MNHEY and SMNVEV (reference sequence). The CDR3 spans 14 residues. Trimming cost V 2 bases and J 7 bases; bases outside gene matches: 5. The CDR3 protein is CASSLGGGEQPQHF. In nucleotides, the CDR3 is TGTGCCAGCAGTTTAGGAGGGGGCGAGCAGCCCCAGCATTTT.

The chain employs TRBV20-1 and TRBJ1-1, with unresolved D. The CDR3 has 13 residues. Germline V gene data show CDR1 as DFQATT and CDR2 as SNEGSKA (reference sequence). Trimming stripped 6 bases from V and 0 bases from J, with 11 bases between. The CDR3 sequence is CSADYRVNTEAFF. In nucleotides, the CDR3 is TGCAGTGCAGACTACAGAGTGAACACTGAAGCTTTCTTT.